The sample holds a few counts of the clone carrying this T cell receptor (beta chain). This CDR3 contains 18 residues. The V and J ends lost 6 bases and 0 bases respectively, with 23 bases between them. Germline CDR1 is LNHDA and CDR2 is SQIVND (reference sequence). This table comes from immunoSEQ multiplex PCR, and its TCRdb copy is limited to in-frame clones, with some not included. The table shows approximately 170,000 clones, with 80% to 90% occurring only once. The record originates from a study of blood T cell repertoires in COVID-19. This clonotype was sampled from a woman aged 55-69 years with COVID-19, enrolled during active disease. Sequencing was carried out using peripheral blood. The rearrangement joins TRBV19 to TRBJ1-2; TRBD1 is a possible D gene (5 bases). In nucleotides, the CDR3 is TGTGCCAGTAGCCCATCCTCGGGCCTCCGGGGGACTAACTATGGCTACACCTTC. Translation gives CASSPSSGLRGTNYGYTF. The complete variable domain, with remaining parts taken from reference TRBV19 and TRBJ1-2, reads DGGITQSPKYLFRKEGQNVTLSCEQNLNHDAMYWYRQDPGQGLRLIYYSQIVNDFQKGDIAEGYSVSREKKESFPLTVTSAQKNPTAFYLCASSPSSGLRGTNYGYTFGSGTRLTVV.